The T cell receptor (beta chain) under discussion was sequenced for a study of shared clonotypes between healthy human individuals. The table came from immunoSEQ multiplex PCR; TCRdb's copy has only in-frame clones and leaves some out. The repertoire has over 400,000 clones, about 96% of them found once; the top ten carry around 0.067%. The receptor comes from a woman aged 30 to 39 in good health. Specimen: naive CD4+ T cells sorted from blood. Subset specified: CD45RA+ positively selected.

CDR3 amino acids: CASSLPEAGGVNEQFF. In DNA, the CDR3 is TGTGCCAGCAGTTTACCGGAAGCGGGTGGGGTCAATGAGCAGTTCTTC. The rearrangement links TRBV27 to TRBJ2-1, with D maybe TRBD2 (6 bases). In germline, CDR1 is MNHEY, CDR2 SMNVEV (reference sequence). V lost 2 bases, J lost 6 bases, and 17 bases lay in between. CDR3 length: 16 residues.